This TCR beta chain was identified in a study of T-cell memory formation after mild COVID-19. Study at large: Across donors, TCR clusters were largely donor specific.

5'RACE primed from the constant segment yielded TCR alpha and TCR beta cDNA libraries bearing sample barcodes and UMIs. TCRdb reanalysed the 5' RACE reads using MiXCR and keeps one entry per CDR3 protein. The sample records about 430,000 distinct CDR3 sequences, around 17% being singletons. This CDR3 is 17 amino acids long. Germline CDR1 is LGHNA and CDR2 is YSLEER. V was cut by 3 bases and J by 3 bases, with 20 bases left in between. Study-wide results and limits: The study detected some responding clones in pre-infection memory, suggesting cross-reactive memory joined. CD4+ contracting clones lay mainly in CM and EM, CD8+ ones in EMRA.

This clonotype was counted a few times. Antigen unknown. Sequencing was done on a sample of PBMCs or a T cell subset sorted from them (not recorded which). The TCR was taken from a man aged 18 to 30 who had mild COVID-19 (a few samples of this study predate the infection). Cell type and time point are not known. The chain joins TRBV4-3 to TRBJ1-1; perhaps TRBD1 as D (5 bases). As DNA, the CDR3 is TGCGCCAGCAGCCAGCCCCTCGTCGGGGGGGATCACACTGAAGCTTTCTTT. Protein product: CASSQPLVGGDHTEAFF.